A single sample gave rise to the 18 T cell receptor beta chains below, sequenced in a study of technical replicates of blood from several donors. The method was immunoSEQ multiplex PCR; TCRdb's version includes in-frame clones alone and lacks a portion of them. Of some 80,000 clones listed, around 94% are singletons. Sequencing was performed on T cells isolated from PBMCs. The receptors were gathered from a human donor in good health.

The CDR3 DNA reads TGCGCCAGCAGCTACCAGGGACAGCATAATTCACCCCTCCACTTT. Amino acids: CASSYQGQHNSPLHF. The rearrangement uses TRBV5-1 and TRBJ1-6; 7 positions agree with TRBD1. The CDR3 is made up of 15 amino acids. Germline-derived CDR1 and CDR2 are SGHRS and YFSETQ. J lost 5 bases, V lost 3 bases, and 5 bases had no gene match.

For this clone: At one boundary the junction diverges from the germline segment, which might be a read error. The rearrangement links TRBV19 to TRBJ2-1; D gene uncertain. Germline V CDR1 and CDR2: LNHDA, SQIVND (reference sequence). CDR3 length equals 14 residues. The CDR3 DNA reads TGTGCCAGTAGTATCGGCCTATCTTACAGTGAGCAGTTCTTC. This encodes CASSIGLSYSEQFF. The complete variable domain, with remaining parts taken from reference TRBV19 and TRBJ2-1, reads DGGITQSPKYLFRKEGQNVTLSCEQNLNHDAMYWYRQDPGQGLRLIYYSQIVNDFQKGDIAEGYSVSREKKESFPLTVTSAQKNPTAFYLCASSIGLSYSEQFFGPGTRLTVL.

The chain employs TRBV9 and TRBJ1-1; maybe TRBD1 (5 bases). Trimming took off 0 bases at V and 4 bases at J, with 16 bases between the two ends. This CDR3 region has 16 residues. The germline V gene encodes CDR1 SGDLS and CDR2 YYNGEE. The CDR3 DNA reads TGTGCCAGCAGCGTAGCTCGGGGGAATACCCCCACTGAAGCTTTCTTT. As protein: CASSVARGNTPTEAFF. Combining the CDR3 with reference TRBV9 and TRBJ1-1 gives the whole variable domain DSGVTQTPKHLITATGQRVTLRCSPRSGDLSVYWYQQSLDQGLQFLIQYYNGEERAKGNILERFSAQQFPDLHSELNLSSLELGDSALYFCASSVARGNTPTEAFFGQGTRLTVV.

The table lists this clone with a count of one. CDR3 in DNA: TGTGCCAGCGGACCAGCGGGGGGCCTTGAGACCCAGTACTTC. This gives the protein CASGPAGGLETQYF. The chain joins TRBV13 to TRBJ2-5; TRBD2 matches 9 bases. The V gene end was trimmed by 8 bases and the J gene end by 5 bases; junction bases not matched to a gene: 9. In germline, CDR1 is PRHDT, CDR2 FYEKMQ (reference sequence). There are 14 residues in the CDR3.

The CDR3 DNA follows: TGTGCCAGCAGCCCTCGGGGGATCTCCTACGAGCAGTACTTC. This gives the protein CASSPRGISYEQYF. The rearrangement joins TRBV5-6 to TRBJ2-7, with a weak D call TRBD2 (6 bases). There are 14 residues in the CDR3. V was clipped by 4 bases and J by 0 bases, with 11 bases between them. Looked up from germline, CDR1 is SGHDT and CDR2 is YYEEEE.

This clone was recorded only once. This chain joins TRBV30 and TRBJ2-5, with D tentatively TRBD2 (5 bases). V lost 1 base and J lost 4, with 10 bases in between. Germline V CDR1 and CDR2: GTSNPN, SVGIG (reference sequence). The length of the CDR3 is 13 residues. The CDR3 loop is CAWSDGNGETQYF. The DNA for the CDR3 is TGTGCCTGGAGTGACGGGAACGGAGAGACCCAGTACTTC.

This clone was found a few times. The chain joins TRBV6-5 to TRBJ1-1; D gene unclear. The CDR3 has 14 amino acids. CDR1 and CDR2 (germline): MNHEY, SVGAGI. V shed 1 base and J shed 10 bases, with 16 bases lying between them. Written as DNA, the CDR3 is TGTGCCAGCAGTTACTATGGGCAGAAATCGGCAGCTTTCTTT. It translates to CASSYYGQKSAAFF.

This chain connects TRBV7-6 to TRBJ1-5; D is ambiguous. Trimming removed 5 bases at V and 2 bases at J, with 10 bases between. The CDR3 runs to 14 residues. Germline-derived CDR1 and CDR2 are SGHVS and FNYEAQ. CDR3 DNA: TGTGCCAGCAGCCCATTCGAGGGCAATCAGCCCCAGCATTTT. Its protein product is CASSPFEGNQPQHF.

The table lists this clone with many counts. The chain has TRBV4-1 and TRBJ1-1; D perhaps matches TRBD1 (5 bases). CDR1 MGHRA and CDR2 YSYEKL come from the germline V gene. V lost 5 bases, J lost 0 bases, and 10 bases lay in between. The length of the CDR3 is 14 residues. CDR3 residues: CASSYGQLNTEAFF. CDR3 nucleotides: TGCGCCAGCAGCTACGGACAATTGAACACTGAAGCTTTCTTT.

The chain links TRBV5-5 to TRBJ1-2; D unresolved. Per germline, CDR1 SGHKS and CDR2 YYEKEE (reference sequence). The V and J ends lost 0 bases and 4 bases respectively, with 10 bases between them. The CDR3 has 14 amino acids. CDR3 sequence reads: CASSLERLSYGYTF. The CDR3 bases are TGTGCCAGCAGCTTGGAGCGGTTGTCCTATGGCTACACCTTC.

The chain uses TRBV20-1 and TRBJ2-7; D is unresolved. The V end lost 3 bases, the J end lost 5 bases, and 5 bases lay between the germline ends. The CDR3 spans 10 residues. Germline V lookup: CDR1 DFQATT, CDR2 SNEGSKA (reference sequence). CDR3 region: CSASSHEQYF. The CDR3 bases are TGCAGTGCTAGTAGCCACGAGCAGTACTTC.

This clone showed up just once. This chain connects TRBV28 to TRBJ2-1; 8 bases agree with TRBD2. CDR3 size: 16 residues. V dropped 7 bases and J dropped 0; count of bases not matched to a gene: 8. Germline V lookup: CDR1 MDHEN, CDR2 SYDVKM. This CDR3 reads CASISPGGSSYNEQFF. The CDR3 DNA reads as TGTGCCAGCATCTCTCCGGGGGGGAGCTCCTACAATGAGCAGTTCTTC.

The gene calls are TRBV6-1 and TRBJ1-2, with D uncertain. Trimming removed 0 bases from V and 3 bases from J, with 8 bases in between. Looked up from germline, CDR1 is MNHNS and CDR2 is SASEGT. This CDR3 contains 14 residues. CDR3 loop: CASSEAVSYYGYTF. CDR3 DNA sequence: TGTGCCAGCAGTGAAGCAGTGAGTTACTATGGCTACACCTTC.

This clone was counted between two and nine times. The CDR3 is CAISSRGEDTEAFF. In DNA, the CDR3 is TGTGCCATCAGTTCCCGGGGGGAGGACACTGAAGCTTTCTTT. The chain recombines TRBV10-3 with TRBJ1-1; tentative D call: TRBD1 (5 bases). V lost 5 bases to trimming and J lost 3 bases, with 13 bases between them. Per the germline V gene, CDR1 is ENHRY and CDR2 is SYGVKD. This CDR3 region has 14 residues.

The chain couples TRBV10-3 to TRBJ1-2; D uncertain. The V end was cut by 11 bases, the J end by 10 bases, with 11 bases between. Germline V gene data show CDR1 as ENHRY and CDR2 as SYGVKD. The CDR3 loop spans 9 amino acids. CDR3 protein: CAAGNDYTF. The CDR3, as DNA: TGTGCCGCGGGCAACGACTACACCTTC.

The chain joins TRBV9 to TRBJ2-7; 13 bases are shared with TRBD2. Losses at the gene ends were 5 bases for V and 6 bases for J; bases not matched to a gene: 5. Germline lookup yields CDR1 SGDLS and CDR2 YYNGEE. The CDR3 runs to 14 residues. Here the CDR3 DNA reads TGTGCCAGCAGTGGGACTAGCGGGACTGCCGAGCAGTACTTC. It translates to CASSGTSGTAEQYF.

V usage is TRBV11-2 and J usage is TRBJ2-3; TRBD2 agrees at 9 bases. The CDR3 length is 14 residues. CDR1 and CDR2 (germline): SGHAT, FQNNGV. Trimming removed 0 bases from V and 10 bases from J; junction bases left unmatched: 5. The CDR3, as DNA: TGTGCCAGCAGCTTAGAGCTAGCGGGATGGGCGCAGTATTTT. It yields the protein CASSLELAGWAQYF.

This clone was seen just once. V is TRBV19 and J is TRBJ1-5; possible D gene TRBD1, 5 bases. V lost 9 bases and J lost 7, with 16 bases in between. CDR1 and CDR2 from the germline V gene are LNHDA and SQIVND (reference sequence). The CDR3 sequence is 13 residues long. In nucleotides, the CDR3 is TGTGCCAGCAGCCGGGACGGGGGACAGCCCCAGCATTTT. Amino acid sequence: CASSRDGGQPQHF.